This T cell receptor beta chain was retrieved from a study of T cells in Graves' hyperthyroidism and ophthalmopathy. Hyperthyroidism of Graves' type that showed no ophthalmopathy progression within 18 months was stable. Newly diagnosed hyperthyroidism patients aged 18 to 65 years had disease lasting under 2 months. Diagnostic assessment was based on clinical symptoms, serum thyroxine and TRAb, thyroid ultrasound and orbital computed tomography. RNA transcripts served as the template for amplifying TCR beta CDR3 regions. When the TCR CDR3 underwent first-round RT-PCR, the HTBI primer set was used. TCRdb called the multiplex PCR reads again in MiXCR, with one record for every CDR3 protein. This sample has approximately 640,000 distinct CDR3 sequences, with 15% to 20% found just once. This clonotype was recorded many times. The antigen remains unidentified. CDR3 size: 15 residues. The germline V gene encodes CDR1 SGHAT and CDR2 FQNNGV. The J segment lost 5 bases and the V segment lost 7 bases, leaving 11 bases of the junction unmatched.

Study conclusions and caveats: A median 6.5 months before onset, the model predicted ophthalmopathy.

The source of this sequence is a woman aged 25 to 45 with Graves' hyperthyroidism. The V call is TRBV11-2, the J call TRBJ2-7, with TRBD2 matching over 10 bases. Input material: blood. DNA for the CDR3: TGTGCCAGCATCCAGAGGAGGGGACTAGCGAACGAGCAGTACTTC. It specifies CASIQRRGLANEQYF.